Described below is a single T cell receptor beta chain sequence and its context. The data derive from a study of blood T cell repertoires in COVID-19. Study summary: The United States, Italy and Spain provided the acute and convalescent COVID-19 samples.

The participants were between about 18 and 90 years old and came from 24 US areas. Participants' own reports of clinical history determined their cohort assignment. Per the original methods: Counts of nucleated cells, estimated from reference gene primer amplification, were obtained. Using immunoSEQ multiplex PCR, the repertoire was profiled, and TCRdb retains in-frame clones only, with some absent. From that table come the V and J calls and clone size; the DNA was used to work out D and trimming. The sample lists roughly 220,000 clones; approximately 83% were seen once. CDR1 and CDR2 (germline): MDHEN, SYDVKM. This CDR3 spans 13 amino acids. The V and J ends lost 11 bases and 4 bases, in that order; junction bases with no gene match: 7.

Source material: PBMCs or T cells enriched from blood (not recorded which). The rearrangement uses TRBV28 and TRBJ2-7; 11 nucleotides align to TRBD2. The clonotype was recovered from a woman in her 40s with acute COVID-19. The CDR3 sequence is CAGSTSGTYEQYF. CDR3 coding DNA: TGTGCCGGATCGACTAGCGGGACGTACGAGCAGTACTTC.